What follows are 13 T cell receptor beta chains derived from one specimen sequenced in a study of cytomegalovirus exposure and HLA in healthy donors. Vbeta (60) and Jbeta (13) primers were used in the PCR. The repertoire was sequenced with immunoSEQ multiplex PCR; TCRdb's copy has only in-frame clones and lacks some. This repertoire shows 100,000 to 150,000 clones, 65% to 90% found once; its top ten account for roughly 2.6%. The source material was PBMCs. Receptor source: a man aged 45-65 years in good health and CMV-seronegative.

The rearrangement joins TRBV5-1 to TRBJ1-1; D might be TRBD1 (5 bases). Trimming shortened V by 0 bases and J by 2 bases, and 14 bases separated the two germline ends. The CDR3 extends over 16 amino acids. The germline gives CDR1 SGHRS, CDR2 YFSETQ. The CDR3 is CASSLVPQGINTEAFF. CDR3 sequence (DNA): TGCGCCAGCAGCTTGGTACCCCAGGGAATCAACACTGAAGCTTTCTTT.

The rearrangement uses TRBV15 and TRBJ1-2; unclear D gene. The CDR3 totals 15 residues. The germline CDR1 and CDR2 sequences are LNHNV and YYDKDF (reference sequence). Trimming stripped 0 bases from V and 1 base from J, with 9 bases between. CDR3 loop: CATSRDPEVNYGYTF. In DNA, the CDR3 is TGTGCCACCAGCAGAGACCCCGAGGTTAACTATGGCTACACCTTC.

This chain joins TRBV5-5 and TRBJ1-6, with 7 bases identical to TRBD1. This CDR3 region has 17 residues. The V segment lost 2 bases and the J segment 7 bases; nucleotides outside the gene matches: 12. Germline CDR1 reads SGHKS; CDR2 reads YYEKEE (reference sequence). CDR3 nucleotide sequence: TGTGCCAGCAGCTTTAGTGTTTCCGGGACAGAGAATTCACCCCTCCACTTT. It encodes CASSFSVSGTENSPLHF.

J is TRBJ2-1 and V is TRBV11-2; the D gene is possibly TRBD1 (6 bases). This CDR3 contains 15 residues. The V and J ends lost 5 bases and 7 bases respectively, with 18 bases between them. Germline-derived CDR1 and CDR2 are SGHAT and FQNNGV. The CDR3: CASSSRNRELNEQFF. The DNA of the CDR3 is TGTGCCAGCAGCAGCCGGAACAGGGAATTGAATGAGCAGTTCTTC.

The V and J genes are TRBV5-8 and TRBJ1-1, with D perhaps TRBD1 (6 bases). The CDR3 loop spans 15 amino acids. The V end lost 10 bases, the J end lost 10 bases, and 29 bases lay between the germline ends. Germline values: CDR1 SGHTS, CDR2 YDEGEE. The CDR3 spells CAGSTGTHDGLGAFF. The CDR3 nucleotides are TGTGCCGGTTCCACAGGGACCCACGATGGGCTAGGAGCTTTCTTT. Combining the CDR3 with reference TRBV5-8 and TRBJ1-1 gives the whole variable domain EAGVTQSPTHLIKTRGQQATLRCSPISGHTSVYWYQQALGLGLQFLLWYDEGEERNRGNFPPRFSGRQFPNYSSELNVNALELEDSALYLCAGSTGTHDGLGAFFGQGTRLTVV.

V usage is TRBV5-1 and J usage is TRBJ1-1; D gene uncertain. This CDR3 contains 13 residues. CDR1 and CDR2 (germline): SGHRS, YFSETQ. The V end lost 1 base, the J end lost 0 bases, and 4 bases lay between the germline ends. CDR3 nucleotides: TGCGCCAGCAGCTTGACAGTGAACACTGAAGCTTTCTTT. The encoded protein is CASSLTVNTEAFF.

This clone has just one count. Other DNA sequences in the sample encode the same CDR3. The chain has TRBV19 and TRBJ1-5; 8 bases agree with TRBD1. With V trimmed by 3 bases and J by 4 bases, 2 bases remained unmatched. CDR1 is LNHDA and CDR2 is SQIVND in the germline V gene (reference sequence). This CDR3 region has 14 residues. Written as DNA, the CDR3 is TGTGCCAGTAGTATCCGGGACAGGAATCAGCCCCAGCATTTT. Translated: CASSIRDRNQPQHF.

This clone showed up just once. The CDR3 spells CAWSRNGEKLFF. The DNA for the CDR3 is TGTGCCTGGAGCAGGAACGGTGAAAAACTGTTTTTT. The chain has TRBV30 and TRBJ1-4; no clear D gene. This CDR3 comprises 12 residues. Germline lookup yields CDR1 GTSNPN and CDR2 SVGIG (reference sequence). With 3 bases removed from V and 7 bases from J, the gap between germline ends came to 9 bases.

On this clone itself: Different DNA sequences within this sample yield the same CDR3. The chain links TRBV6-6 to TRBJ1-2, with 8 bases aligning to TRBD1. V was clipped by 6 bases and J by 4 bases; unmatched bases: 13. The CDR3 covers 16 residues. Germline loops: CDR1 MNHNY, CDR2 SVGAGI (reference sequence). The chain's CDR3 is CASRGQGAPAPYGYTF. As DNA, the CDR3 is TGTGCCAGCAGAGGCCAGGGGGCCCCCGCCCCCTATGGCTACACCTTC.

The chain combines TRBV5-1 with TRBJ2-4; 7 bases are shared with TRBD1. The germline V gene encodes CDR1 SGHRS and CDR2 YFSETQ. The CDR3 consists of 15 residues. With V trimmed by 3 bases and J by 1 base, 4 bases remained unmatched. CDR3 loop: CASSSVQGAKNIQYF. For the CDR3, the DNA is TGCGCCAGCAGCTCAGTACAGGGGGCCAAAAACATTCAGTACTTC.

About this clone: The junction departs from the called germline gene at one end, perhaps through a read error. The genes are TRBV6-5 and TRBJ1-2, with 12 bases that match TRBD1. Germline CDR1 and CDR2: MNHEY and SVGAGI. CDR3 length equals 13 residues. Written as DNA, the CDR3 is TGTGCCAGCAGTCCGGGACAGGGGGCTCCGTTGGCCTTC. This encodes CASSPGQGAPLAF.

The chain links TRBV7-6 to TRBJ2-5, with TRBD2 matching over 15 bases. The germline CDR1 and CDR2 sequences are SGHVS and FNYEAQ. Trimming cost V 5 bases and J 5 bases; bases outside gene matches: 9. The CDR3 spans 17 residues. In nucleotides, the CDR3 is TGTGCCAGCAGCCGGACTAGCGGGGGGGCTGGGGTGGAGACCCAGTACTTC. Translation: CASSRTSGGAGVETQYF.

This clone was seen a handful of times. V and J are TRBV12-5 and TRBJ1-4; D ambiguous. This CDR3 region has 16 residues. Deletions cut 1 base from V and 4 bases from J, with 13 bases between. Per germline, CDR1 LGHNT and CDR2 FRNRAP. The CDR3 sequence is CASGLGGALLNEKLFF. In DNA form, the CDR3 reads TGTGCTAGTGGTTTGGGGGGAGCGCTCCTTAATGAAAAACTGTTTTTT.